Following are 7 T cell receptor beta chains from one sample sequenced in a study of T-cell memory formation after mild COVID-19. TCRdb re-analysed the 5' RACE reads in MiXCR, keeping a single row per CDR3 protein. The data contain fewer than 600,000 distinct CDR3 sequences, roughly 22% of them singletons. Specimen: PBMCs or a T cell subset sorted from them (not recorded which). These receptors were collected from an adult woman who had mild COVID-19 (a few samples of this study predate the infection). Cell type and time point are not known.

In this sample, this clonotype turned up a few times. The gene calls are TRBV7-6 and TRBJ2-6; TRBD2 matches at 11 bases. The germline CDR1 and CDR2 sequences are SGHVS and FNYEAQ. Trimming took 3 bases from V and 0 from J; bases not matched to a gene: 4. CDR3 length: 18 residues. This CDR3 reads CASSLTSGADSGANVLTF. The CDR3 region has the DNA TGTGCCAGCAGCTTGACTAGCGGGGCCGACTCTGGGGCCAACGTCCTGACTTTC.

J is TRBJ2-7 and V is TRBV4-3; no firm D call. Trimming took off 0 bases at V and 3 bases at J, with 12 bases between the two ends. The CDR3 contains 15 residues. Looked up from germline, CDR1 is LGHNA and CDR2 is YSLEER. CDR3: CASSQDWLDGYEQYF. CDR3 coding DNA: TGCGCCAGCAGCCAAGATTGGCTCGACGGCTACGAGCAGTACTTC.

About this clonotype itself: Sequence at one end of the junction differs from germline and may be a read error. CDR3 protein: CASSLGGQGVKF. CDR3 nucleotides: TGTGCCAGCAGCTTAGGGGGACAGGGGGTTAAGTTT. The chain is built from TRBV11-2 and TRBJ2-3; 11 bases align to TRBD1. Per germline, CDR1 SGHAT and CDR2 FQNNGV. The CDR3 length is 12 residues. Complete variable domain (other parts from reference TRBV11-2 and TRBJ2-3): EAGVAQSPRYKIIEKRQSVAFWCNPISGHATLYWYQQILGQGPKLLIQFQNNGVVDDSQLPKDRFSAERLKGVDSTLKIQPAKLEDSAVYLCASSLGGQGVKFGPGTRLTVL.

V gene TRBV7-3 combines with J gene TRBJ2-2; D not certain. The length of the CDR3 is 15 residues. V dropped 1 base and J dropped 3 bases, with 9 bases sitting between them. Looked up from germline, CDR1 is SGHTA and CDR2 is FQGTGA. The CDR3 sequence: CASSLSGSYTGELFF. CDR3 DNA sequence: TGTGCCAGCAGCTTAAGTGGCAGTTACACCGGGGAGCTGTTTTTT.

This clonotype was detected only a few times. In DNA, the CDR3 is TGCGCCAGCAGCTTTACTAGCCCCGGGGGTGGGGAGCAGTTCTTC. Protein sequence: CASSFTSPGGGEQFF. The chain carries TRBV5-1 and TRBJ2-1, with a possible D match to TRBD2 (6 bases). The CDR3 length is 15 residues. Germline CDR1 and CDR2: SGHRS and YFSETQ. Trimming removed 2 bases from V and 10 bases from J, with 19 bases in between.

The V gene is TRBV20-1, the J gene TRBJ2-1; no definite D call. Between the trimmed V and J ends, which lost 0 bases and 9 bases, there was a span of 12 bases. CDR1 DFQATT and CDR2 SNEGSKA come from the germline V gene (reference sequence). The CDR3 has 13 residues. CDR3: CSARDLSLGEQFF. CDR3 nucleotides: TGCAGTGCTAGAGATTTAAGTTTGGGTGAGCAGTTCTTC.

CDR3 nucleotides: TGTGCCAGCAGCCTCGGCGGTGGGGCGACCCAGTACTTC. Amino acids: CASSLGGGATQYF. The chain recombines TRBV12-3 or TRBV12-4 with TRBJ2-5, with D perhaps matching TRBD1 (5 bases). V lost 6 bases to trimming and J lost 7 bases, with 15 bases between them. This CDR3 contains 13 residues.